Below are 8 T cell receptor beta chains sequenced from a single sample in a study of OX40 agonist ivuxolimab in advanced cancers. This table comes from immunoSEQ multiplex PCR, and its TCRdb copy is limited to in-frame clones, with some not included. The repertoire consists of tens of thousands of clones, with under 80% occurring once and the leading ten covering 7.5% to 10%. The sample in question was CD4+ or CD8+ T cells sorted from blood, obtained in a trial of the OX40 agonist ivuxolimab. These receptors all come from an adult with an advanced solid tumor such as melanoma, head and neck, liver or kidney cancer.

V and J are TRBV23-1 and TRBJ1-2; D remains unclear. TRBV23-1 is an ORF for which the function is uncertain. The CDR3 sequence is 13 residues long. The V end lost 0 bases, the J end lost 3 bases, and 5 bases lay between the germline ends. CDR3 sequence: CASSQSHHYGYTF. The CDR3, as DNA: TGCGCCAGCAGTCAATCCCACCACTATGGCTACACCTTC.

V usage is TRBV6-5 and J usage is TRBJ1-3; no clear D gene. Germline assignment: CDR1 MNHEY and CDR2 SVGAGI. The CDR3 is made up of 13 amino acids. V lost 2 bases and J lost 4, with 6 bases in between. The CDR3 sequence is CASSYVAGNTIYF. The CDR3 nucleotides read TGTGCCAGCAGTTACGTGGCGGGAAACACCATATATTTT.

CDR3 amino acids: CASTSGGRAPYGYTF. The CDR3 DNA follows: TGTGCCAGTACCTCAGGCGGGCGTGCTCCTTATGGCTACACCTTC. The V call is TRBV19, the J call TRBJ1-2; D is uncertain. This CDR3 contains 15 residues. Germline loops: CDR1 LNHDA, CDR2 SQIVND (reference sequence). V was clipped by 7 bases and J by 5 bases, with 20 bases between them.

The chain employs TRBV18 and TRBJ2-7; 7 bases line up with TRBD1. J lost 5 bases, V lost 6 bases, and 10 bases had no gene match. This CDR3 has 14 amino acids. Germline CDR1 KGHSH, CDR2 LQKENI. DNA for the CDR3: TGTGCCAGCTCTGCCCAGACAGGGAGCAACGAGCAGTACTTC. Its translation is CASSAQTGSNEQYF.

The chain couples TRBV11-2 to TRBJ1-2; 7 bases are shared with TRBD1. In germline, CDR1 is SGHAT, CDR2 FQNNGV. The CDR3 consists of 16 residues. The V gene end was trimmed by 2 bases and the J gene end by 7 bases; junction bases not matched to a gene: 13. The DNA of the CDR3 is TGTGCCAGCAGCTTATCGTCCGACAGGGTCAGGGGTGGCTACACCTTC. Its protein is CASSLSSDRVRGGYTF.

This chain links TRBV19 with TRBJ2-5; D is unresolved. This CDR3 contains 12 residues. The germline gives CDR1 LNHDA, CDR2 SQIVND (reference sequence). Trimming took off 4 bases at V and 4 bases at J, with 7 bases between the two ends. CDR3 amino acids: CASSTLGETQYF. DNA of the CDR3: TGTGCCAGTAGTACCCTAGGAGAGACCCAGTACTTC.

The V gene is TRBV4-1, the J gene TRBJ2-5; D unclear. The CDR3 spans 16 residues. Germline CDR1 MGHRA, CDR2 YSYEKL. V was shortened by 1 base and J by 1 base, with 13 bases between the two germline ends. As DNA, the CDR3 is TGCGCCAGCAGCCAAGTTAATATTGGCCTCCAAGAGACCCAGTACTTC. Translated, it gives CASSQVNIGLQETQYF.

This clone was seen a few times. The rearrangement joins TRBV7-8 to TRBJ1-5, with D uncertain. V was shortened by 5 bases and J by 5 bases, with 10 bases between the two germline ends. The CDR3 is made up of 13 amino acids. Per the germline V gene, CDR1 is SGHVS and CDR2 is FQNEAQ. CDR3 bases: TGTGCCAGCAGCCCCGAGAGGGATCAGCCCCAGCATTTT. Its protein product is CASSPERDQPQHF.